Below, 8 T cell receptor beta chains from the same sample are listed, as sequenced in a study of blood T cell repertoires in COVID-19. Data came from immunoSEQ multiplex PCR; TCRdb stores just in-frame clones and leaves some out. The top ten clones hold around 7.9% of a sample with around 67,000 clones, approximately 87% of them seen once. Input material: peripheral blood. These TCRs come from a man in his fifties or sixties with active COVID-19.

The gene calls are TRBV4-3 and TRBJ2-1, with TRBD2 identical over 11 bases. This CDR3 is built from 18 residues. The germline CDR1 and CDR2 sequences are LGHNA and YSLEER. V shed 0 bases, J shed 4 bases, and the junction held 8 bases outside the gene matches. CDR3 nucleotide sequence: TGCGCCAGCAGCCAAGAAACCCTAGCGGGGGGACGTTACAATGAGCAGTTCTTC. Translation gives CASSQETLAGGRYNEQFF.

The genes are TRBV27 and TRBJ2-5; D call uncertain. V dropped 6 bases and J dropped 5 bases, with 16 bases sitting between them. The germline V gene encodes CDR1 MNHEY and CDR2 SMNVEV (reference sequence). The CDR3 contains 14 residues. CDR3 nucleotides: TGTGCCAGCAGCCCCTGGGCCCCCCGGGAGACCCAGTACTTC. Protein: CASSPWAPRETQYF.

The chain couples TRBV24-1 to TRBJ2-7; 9 bases line up with TRBD2. The CDR3 sequence is 13 residues long. The germline V gene encodes CDR1 KGHDR and CDR2 SFDVKD. The junction had 2 bases not matched to a gene; V was cut back by 5 bases and J by 4 bases. CDR3 DNA sequence: TGTGCCACCAGTGTAGCGGGAGCTTACGAGCAGTACTTC. Its protein product is CATSVAGAYEQYF.

This clone was found once. This chain links TRBV5-3 with TRBJ1-5; D remains unclear. TRBV5-3 is assigned to the ORF class and has an uncertain function. CDR3 length: 16 residues. The V end lost 1 base, the J end lost 0 bases, and 11 bases lay between the germline ends. The CDR3 is CARSLIELLSNQPQHF. DNA of the CDR3: TGTGCCAGAAGCTTGATAGAGCTTCTTAGCAATCAGCCCCAGCATTTT.

This chain joins TRBV5-1 and TRBJ2-3, with D maybe TRBD2 (6 bases). Per germline, CDR1 SGHRS and CDR2 YFSETQ. This CDR3 region has 14 residues. Trimming removed 2 bases at V and 7 bases at J, with 14 bases between. In DNA, the CDR3 is TGCGCCAGCAGCTTCGGAGGGAGTATCTATACGCAGTATTTT. It codes for CASSFGGSIYTQYF.

The chain uses TRBV5-4 and TRBJ1-2; 10 bases agree with TRBD1. J gave up 1 base and V 4 bases, and 7 bases lay outside the gene matches. The CDR3 contains 16 residues. In germline, CDR1 is SGHNT, CDR2 YYREEE (reference sequence). This chain's CDR3 is CASSPGGDRGNYGYTF. CDR3 nucleotide sequence: TGTGCCAGCAGCCCCGGAGGGGACAGGGGTAACTATGGCTACACCTTC.

V usage is TRBV27 and J usage is TRBJ2-5, with 10 positions matching TRBD2. The CDR3 length is 15 residues. Germline V CDR1 and CDR2: MNHEY, SMNVEV (reference sequence). V shed 6 bases and J 1 base; nucleotides not matched to a gene: 5. The CDR3 DNA reads TGTGCCAGCAGCCTACTAGCGGGGCGCCAAGAGACCCAGTACTTC. This codes for CASSLLAGRQETQYF.

V usage is TRBV6-5 and J usage is TRBJ1-1, with D uncertain. The V end was cut by 2 bases, the J end by 1 base, with 14 bases between. This CDR3 has 16 residues. Germline assignment: CDR1 MNHEY and CDR2 SVGAGI. CDR3 DNA: TGTGCCAGCAGTTACGCTCCCCTGGACTCGAACACTGAAGCTTTCTTT. This codes for CASSYAPLDSNTEAFF.